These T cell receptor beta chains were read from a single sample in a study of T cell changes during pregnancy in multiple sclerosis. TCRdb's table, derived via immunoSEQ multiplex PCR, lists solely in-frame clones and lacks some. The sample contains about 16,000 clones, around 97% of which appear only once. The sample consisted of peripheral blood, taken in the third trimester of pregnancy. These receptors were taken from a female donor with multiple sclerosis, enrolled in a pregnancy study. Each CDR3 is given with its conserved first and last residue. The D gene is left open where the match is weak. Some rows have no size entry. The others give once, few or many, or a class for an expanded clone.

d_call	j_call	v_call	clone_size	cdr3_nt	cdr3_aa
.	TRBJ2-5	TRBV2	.	TGTGCCAGCAGTGAGAGCAGGGTCGGAGGGGAGACCCAGTACTTC	CASSESRVGGETQYF
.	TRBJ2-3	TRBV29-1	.	TGCAGCGTTGACGAGGGTACAGATACGCAGTATTTT	CSVDEGTDTQYF
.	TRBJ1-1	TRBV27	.	TGTGCCAGCAGAGGGGAGGTGGGCACTGAAGCTTTCTTT	CASRGEVGTEAFF
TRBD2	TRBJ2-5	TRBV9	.	TGTGCCAGCAGCGTAGGTGGGGGACTAGCGGGAGGGGAGACCCAGTACTTC	CASSVGGGLAGGETQYF
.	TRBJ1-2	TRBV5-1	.	TGCGCCAGCAGCTCGGACGGGAACCTCTATGGCTACACCTTC	CASSSDGNLYGYTF
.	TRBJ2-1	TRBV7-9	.	TGTGCCAGCAGGTTGCAGTACAATGAGCAGTTCTTC	CASRLQYNEQFF
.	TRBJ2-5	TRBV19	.	TGTGCCAGTAGTATTAATCCGGGACTAGAGACCCAGTACTTC	CASSINPGLETQYF
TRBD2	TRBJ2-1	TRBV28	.	TGTGCCAGCAGCCTGACTAGCGGGAGGTCCTACAATGAGCAGTTCTTC	CASSLTSGRSYNEQFF
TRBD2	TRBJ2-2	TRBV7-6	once	TGTGCCAGCAGCTTGAGAGCCGGGACTAGCCTCGCCGGGGAGCTGTTTTTT	CASSLRAGTSLAGELFF
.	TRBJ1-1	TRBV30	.	TGTGCCTGGATACAGGCCCTAGAAGCTTTCTTT	CAWIQALEAFF
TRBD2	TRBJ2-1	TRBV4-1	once	TGCGCCAGCAGCCAAGCAATCAGCGGGAGAGGATACAATGAGCAGTTCTTC	CASSQAISGRGYNEQFF